This TCR beta chain was captured in a study of T cell repertoires in cytomegalovirus infection. Looking at the study overall: Signatures in public TCR beta sequences pointed to both CMV infection and matching HLA type. Overall study results and limits: Pooled public TCR beta family frequency picked out CMV carriers with the relevant HLA. There were HLA-C-restricted CMV-specific TCR beta clonotypes dominating the ex vivo response.

This clonotype was seen ten or more times. What it binds is unknown. TCRdb passed the reads through MiXCR, listing each CDR3 protein once. This table has approximately 140,000 distinct CDR3 sequences, about 6% appearing once. The V gene's germline CDR1 is SGHTA and CDR2 FQGNSA. This CDR3 has 14 amino acids. The germline V and J ends were trimmed by 7 bases and 12 bases, with 23 bases remaining between them. This TCR came from a human donor in good health (CMV status not recorded). Some clones in this sample may be carry-over from other donors' samples. Sequenced: PBMCs. The V call is TRBV7-2, the J call TRBJ2-3; the D gene is possibly TRBD2 (6 bases). The CDR3 DNA reads as TGTGCCAGCAACCCACCCCCACTAGCAGTGGAACAGTATTTT. Its protein is CASNPPPLAVEQYF.